These 14 T cell receptor beta chains share one sample of origin, sequenced in a study of blood T cell repertoires in COVID-19. Libraries were prepared by immunoSEQ multiplex PCR; TCRdb keeps only in-frame clonotypes and omits some of them. Here the sample spans about 250,000 clones, roughly 80% being singletons. Sequences were obtained from peripheral blood. The source is a woman between 65 and 79 years old with acute or convalescent COVID-19.

The chain employs TRBV11-2 and TRBJ1-3, with D perhaps matching TRBD1 (5 bases). Germline V gives CDR1 SGHAT, CDR2 FQNNGV. V was pared by 3 bases and J by 0 bases, with 12 bases between. There are 16 residues in the CDR3. CDR3 sequence: CASSFSRAYSGNTIYF. CDR3 nucleotides: TGTGCCAGCAGCTTTAGCAGGGCTTACTCTGGAAACACCATATATTTT.

Details on this clone: The sample carries other DNA sequences with the same CDR3. This chain links TRBV12-3 or TRBV12-4 with TRBJ1-2; 9 bases align to TRBD1. The CDR3 has 13 amino acids. V dropped 6 bases and J dropped 4; count of bases not matched to a gene: 3. The CDR3 sequence is CASSPGQGYGYTF. CDR3 in DNA: TGTGCCAGCAGCCCGGGACAGGGCTATGGCTACACCTTC.

CDR3 residues: CASSLDPAARTQHF. The CDR3 DNA reads TGTGCCAGCAGCTTAGATCCCGCGGCCCGCACCCAGCATTTT. The chain uses TRBV7-2 and TRBJ1-5, with D hard to call. Per the germline V gene, CDR1 is SGHTA and CDR2 is FQGNSA. Trimming removed 1 base at V and 11 bases at J, with 15 bases between. This CDR3 contains 14 residues.

The chain joins TRBV15 to TRBJ1-1, with a tentative D call TRBD1 (5 bases). From germline, CDR1 is LNHNV and CDR2 YYDKDF (reference sequence). This CDR3 contains 13 residues. V lost 5 bases and J lost 4, with 11 bases in between. The CDR3 region has the DNA TGTGCCACCAGCTGGGGGGTGATCACTGAAGCTTTCTTT. Its protein is CATSWGVITEAFF.

The J gene is TRBJ1-4, the V gene TRBV18; tentatively, D is TRBD1 (6 bases). The ends were cut back, 3 bases at V and 3 bases at J, with 8 bases in the middle. Germline CDR1 and CDR2: KGHSH and LQKENI. The CDR3 runs 14 residues. For the CDR3, the DNA is TGTGCCAGCTCACCCCAGGGGTCTAATGAAAAACTGTTTTTT. Encoded protein: CASSPQGSNEKLFF. Full variable domain (missing parts from reference TRBV18 and TRBJ1-4): NAGVMQNPRHLVRRRGQEARLRCSPMKGHSHVYWYRQLPEEGLKFMVYLQKENIIDESGMPKERFSAEFPKEGPSILRIQQVVRGDSAAYFCASSPQGSNEKLFFGSGTQLSVL.

The V gene is TRBV5-1, the J gene TRBJ2-5; 8 nucleotides agree with TRBD2. The length of the CDR3 is 14 residues. Germline V gives CDR1 SGHRS, CDR2 YFSETQ. The ends lost 4 bases at V and 2 bases at J; junction bases unmatched: 4. CDR3 DNA sequence: TGCGCCAGCAGCCCGGGGGGGGCACAAGAGACCCAGTACTTC. It is translated as CASSPGGAQETQYF.

The rearrangement joins TRBV5-4 to TRBJ2-1; 9 positions match TRBD2. From germline, CDR1 is SGHNT and CDR2 YYREEE (reference sequence). J gave up 2 bases and V 3 bases, and 6 bases lay outside the gene matches. This CDR3 comprises 16 residues. CDR3 DNA sequence: TGTGCCAGCAGCTCCCTAGCGGGGCTTACCTACAATGAGCAGTTCTTC. This sequence encodes CASSSLAGLTYNEQFF.

The chain joins TRBV2 to TRBJ1-3; D perhaps matches TRBD1 (6 bases). The germline V and J ends were trimmed by 1 base and 2 bases, with 9 bases remaining between them. Germline-derived CDR1 and CDR2 are SNHLY and FYNNEI. CDR3 length equals 15 residues. As DNA, the CDR3 is TGTGCCAGCAGTGAAGGACAGGTGGCTGGAAACACCATATATTTT. This sequence encodes CASSEGQVAGNTIYF. The full variable domain, in which reference TRBV2 and TRBJ1-3 provide the parts outside the CDR3, is EPEVTQTPSHQVTQMGQEVILRCVPISNHLYFYWYRQILGQKVEFLVSFYNNEISEKSEIFDDQFSVERPDGSNFTLKIRSTKLEDSAMYFCASSEGQVAGNTIYFGEGSWLTVV.

The chain has TRBV6-2 or TRBV6-3 and TRBJ2-5; 10 nucleotides match TRBD2. Germline V gene lookup returns CDR1 MNHEY and CDR2 SVGEGT. The CDR3 sequence is 16 residues long. The V gene end was trimmed by 2 bases and the J gene end by 9 bases; junction bases not matched to a gene: 12. DNA of the CDR3: TGTGCCAGCAGTTACAGCCCTAGCGGGGGACCCAAGGCCCAGTACTTC. It is translated as CASSYSPSGGPKAQYF.

This sequence joins TRBV10-2 and TRBJ1-3, with D possibly being TRBD1 (5 bases). Trimming cost V 2 bases and J 13 bases, with 15 bases left between them. This CDR3 is 13 amino acids long. CDR1 is WSHSY and CDR2 is SAAADI in the germline V gene. In nucleotides, the CDR3 is TGCGCCAGCAGTGAGATTGTGACAGCGAGAATATATTTT. Encoded protein: CASSEIVTARIYF.

The CDR3 protein is CASSLAGGTDTQYF. CDR3 nucleotides: TGTGCCAGCAGTTTAGCGGGGGGGACAGATACGCAGTATTTT. V gene TRBV27 combines with J gene TRBJ2-3, with 9 bases aligning to TRBD2. The germline V gene encodes CDR1 MNHEY and CDR2 SMNVEV (reference sequence). The CDR3 is 14 amino acids. After removal of 2 bases from V and 3 bases from J, the junction contained 0 bases not matched to a gene.

J is TRBJ2-7 and V is TRBV9; 7 nucleotides match TRBD2. Germline CDR1 is SGDLS and CDR2 is YYNGEE. The CDR3 runs 15 residues. The trim removed 0 bases at V and 4 bases at J, leaving 7 bases unmatched. The CDR3, as DNA: TGTGCCAGCAGCGTAGAACCTAGCGGAACTTACGAGCAGTACTTC. This sequence encodes CASSVEPSGTYEQYF.

The J gene is TRBJ1-1, the V gene TRBV6-2 or TRBV6-3, with 10 bases that match TRBD1. Germline V gene sequence: CDR1 MNHEY, CDR2 SVGEGT. The V and J ends lost 0 bases and 0 bases, in that order; junction bases with no gene match: 10. The CDR3 covers 19 residues. CDR3 protein: CASSYSTVPGQGMNTEAFF. The CDR3 nucleotides are TGTGCCAGCAGTTACTCGACAGTACCGGGACAGGGGATGAACACTGAAGCTTTCTTT.

DNA of the CDR3: TGTGCCAGCGCCAGGGCCTACGAGCAGTACTTC. Protein sequence: CASARAYEQYF. The chain links TRBV7-2 to TRBJ2-7; D is perhaps TRBD1 (5 bases). The CDR3 consists of 11 residues. V gave up 8 bases and J gave up 2 bases, with 7 bases separating them. The germline V gene encodes CDR1 SGHTA and CDR2 FQGNSA.